A single sample is the source of the 32 T cell receptor beta chains below, sequenced in a study of shared clonotypes between healthy human individuals. Assay used: immunoSEQ multiplex PCR; TCRdb lists only in-frame clones, some missing. The repertoire has some 680,000 clones, around 78% of them found once; the top ten carry more than 1.5%. Material for sequencing was memory CD4+ T cells sorted from blood. The subset here: CD45RA-negative fraction. The receptors come from a woman aged 30 to 39 in good health.

The rearrangement joins TRBV6-1 to TRBJ2-5; possibly TRBD2 for D (6 bases). V was clipped by 4 bases and J by 2 bases, with 14 bases between them. The CDR3 is 15 amino acids. Germline CDR1 reads MNHNS; CDR2 reads SASEGT. The CDR3 nucleotides read TGTGCCAGCAGTGTTGGAGGGAAGGGGCAAGAGACCCAGTACTTC. Its protein product is CASSVGGKGQETQYF.

V is TRBV7-6 and J is TRBJ1-2; TRBD1 might be the D (5 bases). V was shortened by 3 bases and J by 7 bases, with 12 bases between the two germline ends. Germline lookup yields CDR1 SGHVS and CDR2 FNYEAQ. The CDR3 has 13 amino acids. The CDR3 here is CASSFRQTAGYTF. As DNA, the CDR3 is TGTGCCAGCAGCTTCAGGCAGACAGCTGGCTACACCTTC.

CDR3 nucleotides: TGCGCCAGCAGCTTGCAAGGACAGGGCAGCACAGATACGCAGTATTTT. It codes for CASSLQGQGSTDTQYF. This chain uses TRBV5-1 with TRBJ2-3, with 8 nucleotides matching TRBD1. CDR1 is SGHRS and CDR2 is YFSETQ in the germline V gene. CDR3 length equals 16 residues. V shed 1 base and J 0 bases; nucleotides not matched to a gene: 4.

The V call is TRBV7-2, the J call TRBJ1-1; D call uncertain. The germline gives CDR1 SGHTA, CDR2 FQGNSA. The V end was cut by 2 bases, the J end by 0 bases, with 7 bases between. The CDR3 runs 14 residues. CDR3 protein: CASSLLRMNTEAFF. CDR3 DNA: TGTGCCAGCAGCTTACTTCGAATGAACACTGAAGCTTTCTTT.

The CDR3 DNA sequence: TGCAGCGTTGAACAGGTTTACAATGAGCAGTTCTTC. Its translation is CSVEQVYNEQFF. The chain links TRBV29-1 to TRBJ2-1; the D is unclear. This CDR3 comprises 12 residues. Trimming stripped 2 bases from V and 4 bases from J, with 6 bases between. Per germline, CDR1 SQVTM and CDR2 ANQGSEA.

V usage is TRBV7-2 and J usage is TRBJ1-5, with D possibly matching TRBD1 (5 bases). V gave up 5 bases and J gave up 13 bases, with 18 bases separating them. Germline values: CDR1 SGHTA, CDR2 FQGNSA. CDR3 length equals 13 residues. Here the CDR3 DNA reads TGTGCCAGCAGCCGGGGGTCATCGGGGCAGCAGCATTTT. Its protein is CASSRGSSGQQHF.

The rearrangement links TRBV19 to TRBJ1-2, with 9 nucleotides matching TRBD1. Germline CDR1 is LNHDA and CDR2 is SQIVND (reference sequence). The CDR3 spans 15 residues. V shed 4 bases, J shed 2 bases, and the junction held 5 bases outside the gene matches. The CDR3 nucleotides are TGTGCCAGTAGTAGGGACAGGGAAAGGAACTATGGCTACACCTTC. It yields the protein CASSRDRERNYGYTF.

The chain employs TRBV5-8 and TRBJ2-1; D gene uncertain. Trimming cost V 1 base and J 5 bases, with 7 bases left between them. Germline V lookup: CDR1 SGHTS, CDR2 YDEGEE. CDR3 length: 13 amino acids. CDR3 region: CASSLILNNEQFF. DNA of the CDR3: TGTGCCAGCAGCTTGATCCTAAACAATGAGCAGTTCTTC.

Worth noting for this clone: In the same sample, other DNA sequences code for this CDR3. This chain joins TRBV7-9 and TRBJ1-2; D remains unclear. V was cut by 3 bases and J by 2 bases, with 7 bases left in between. CDR3 length: 13 residues. Germline V gives CDR1 SEHNR, CDR2 FQNEAQ (reference sequence). DNA of the CDR3: TGTGCCAGCAGCTTCGACGGAAACTATGGCTACACCTTC. This codes for CASSFDGNYGYTF.

The rearrangement uses TRBV6-5 and TRBJ2-1, with 8 bases that match TRBD2. The germline CDR1 and CDR2 sequences are MNHEY and SVGAGI. V shed 6 bases and J 8 bases; nucleotides not matched to a gene: 9. The length of the CDR3 is 14 residues. The CDR3 coding sequence is TGTGCCAGCAGACCCCCCGGGAGGGGCGATGAGCAGTTCTTC. The encoded protein is CASRPPGRGDEQFF.

This rearrangement joins TRBV19 to TRBJ2-5; D is undetermined. CDR3 length equals 15 residues. Between the trimmed V and J ends, which lost 5 bases and 5 bases, there was a span of 18 bases. CDR1 and CDR2 from the germline V gene are LNHDA and SQIVND (reference sequence). CDR3 nucleotide sequence: TGTGCCAGTAGTTTCCGAGACACGGACCCCGAGACCCAGTACTTC. Translated, it gives CASSFRDTDPETQYF.

The CDR3 loop is CASSNLHGNTEAFF. As DNA, the CDR3 is TGCGCCAGCAGTAACCTCCATGGGAACACTGAAGCTTTCTTT. This sequence joins TRBV10-2 and TRBJ1-1; D remains unclear. The CDR3 has 14 amino acids. Germline V gene data show CDR1 as WSHSY and CDR2 as SAAADI. The germline V and J ends were trimmed by 5 bases and 1 base, with 11 bases remaining between them.

The CDR3 reads CASSLVPDANTGELFF. The CDR3, as DNA: TGTGCCAGCAGCTTAGTTCCAGACGCGAACACCGGGGAGCTGTTTTTT. The chain uses TRBV13 and TRBJ2-2; D gene unclear. The germline V and J ends were trimmed by 1 base and 0 bases, with 9 bases remaining between them. The V gene's germline CDR1 is PRHDT and CDR2 FYEKMQ (reference sequence). This CDR3 is 16 amino acids long.

This clone was seen at least ten times. The genes are TRBV19 and TRBJ1-1, with D uncertain. Germline V CDR1 and CDR2: LNHDA, SQIVND (reference sequence). Trimming removed 1 base at V and 0 bases at J, with 6 bases between. The CDR3 has 14 residues. This CDR3 reads CASSIGVMNTEAFF. The CDR3 region has the DNA TGTGCCAGTAGTATAGGGGTCATGAACACTGAAGCTTTCTTT.

This clone occurred once. V usage is TRBV5-6 and J usage is TRBJ2-5; 7 nucleotides agree with TRBD1. Losses at the gene ends were 3 bases for V and 10 bases for J; bases not matched to a gene: 21. Germline V gene data show CDR1 as SGHDT and CDR2 as YYEEEE. This CDR3 region has 17 residues. CDR3 region: CASSSSWTGRRDGDQYF. As DNA, the CDR3 is TGTGCCAGCAGCTCTTCTTGGACAGGCAGAAGAGATGGGGACCAGTACTTC.

V usage is TRBV7-8 and J usage is TRBJ1-3; D possibly corresponds to TRBD1 (6 bases). Germline V gene sequence: CDR1 SGHVS, CDR2 FQNEAQ. The CDR3 covers 16 residues. Trimming shortened V by 5 bases and J by 4 bases, and 18 bases separated the two germline ends. The CDR3 spells CASSQNGGRLGNTIYF. CDR3 coding DNA: TGTGCCAGCAGCCAAAACGGGGGGCGGTTAGGAAACACCATATATTTT. The full variable domain, with the rest looked up from reference TRBV7-8 and TRBJ1-3, is GAGVSQSPRYKVAKRGQDVALRCDPISGHVSLFWYQQALGQGPEFLTYFQNEAQLDKSGLPSDRFFAERPEGSVSTLKIQRTQQEDSAVYLCASSQNGGRLGNTIYFGEGSWLTVV.

The chain uses TRBV18 and TRBJ2-7; D is ambiguous. V gave up 2 bases and J gave up 3 bases, with 14 bases separating them. CDR3 length: 15 residues. Germline-derived CDR1 and CDR2 are KGHSH and LQKENI. The CDR3 bases are TGTGCCAGCTCACCAGGAAGCCCGAAATTCTACGAGCAGTACTTC. As protein: CASSPGSPKFYEQYF. Filled out from reference TRBV18 and TRBJ2-7, the complete variable domain reads NAGVMQNPRHLVRRRGQEARLRCSPMKGHSHVYWYRQLPEEGLKFMVYLQKENIIDESGMPKERFSAEFPKEGPSILRIQQVVRGDSAAYFCASSPGSPKFYEQYFGPGTRLTVT.

This chain joins TRBV27 and TRBJ2-3; TRBD1 agrees at 11 bases. The V and J ends lost 5 bases and 6 bases, in that order; junction bases with no gene match: 7. This CDR3 is 15 amino acids long. Germline assignment: CDR1 MNHEY and CDR2 SMNVEV (reference sequence). The DNA for the CDR3 is TGTGCCAGCAGTCTCCCGGGACAGGGGGATGATACGCAGTATTTT. This sequence encodes CASSLPGQGDDTQYF.

The chain has TRBV28 and TRBJ1-2, with D tentatively TRBD1 (5 bases). In germline, CDR1 is MDHEN, CDR2 SYDVKM. The CDR3 length is 15 residues. The V end lost 3 bases, the J end lost 1 base, and 12 bases lay between the germline ends. Here the CDR3 DNA reads TGTGCCAGCAGTTTCGGCGGGGGTTTTAACTATGGCTACACCTTC. Translation gives CASSFGGGFNYGYTF.

V is TRBV29-1 and J is TRBJ2-1; possible D gene TRBD1, 5 bases. The germline CDR1 and CDR2 sequences are SQVTM and ANQGSEA. Trimming pared 6 bases from V and 6 bases from J, leaving 15 bases between. This CDR3 spans 13 amino acids. The CDR3 coding sequence is TGCAGCGTCCAGGGAACGGAAGTCAATGAGCAGTTCTTC. Translating it yields CSVQGTEVNEQFF.

In this sample, this clone turned up a few times. The CDR3 protein is CASSGDRARKAFF. The CDR3 DNA follows: TGTGCCAGCAGCGGGGACAGGGCGAGAAAAGCTTTCTTT. The chain is built from TRBV11-2 and TRBJ1-1; TRBD1 matches 9 bases. The trim removed 5 bases at V and 9 bases at J, leaving 7 bases unmatched. Germline CDR1 and CDR2: SGHAT and FQNNGV. The CDR3 contains 13 residues.

V usage is TRBV19 and J usage is TRBJ2-5, with TRBD2 as a possible D gene (5 bases). The CDR3 loop spans 13 amino acids. Per germline, CDR1 LNHDA and CDR2 SQIVND (reference sequence). Trimming took 3 bases from V and 3 from J, leaving 8 bases between them. The CDR3 DNA follows: TGTGCCAGTAGTATCAGCGGAAAAGAGACCCAGTACTTC. This encodes CASSISGKETQYF.

The CDR3 reads CASSAGQLSGNTIYF. The CDR3 region has the DNA TGCGCCAGCAGCGCGGGACAGCTCTCTGGAAACACCATATATTTT. This chain connects TRBV5-1 to TRBJ1-3; 7 bases fit TRBD1. This CDR3 contains 15 residues. Germline V gene sequence: CDR1 SGHRS, CDR2 YFSETQ. V shed 4 bases and J 0 bases; nucleotides not matched to a gene: 4.

The CDR3 loop reads CASSMSTGELFF. Written as DNA, the CDR3 is TGTGCCAGCTCGATGAGCACCGGGGAGCTGTTTTTT. V usage is TRBV6-5 and J usage is TRBJ2-2; no clear D. The V gene's germline CDR1 is MNHEY and CDR2 SVGAGI. The CDR3 is made up of 12 amino acids. Trimming took off 8 bases at V and 4 bases at J, with 8 bases between the two ends.

This CDR3 reads CASSLGGHENQPQHF. CDR3 nucleotide sequence: TGTGCCAGCAGCTTAGGGGGACACGAGAATCAGCCCCAGCATTTT. The chain couples TRBV7-9 to TRBJ1-5; TRBD1 might be the D (6 bases). CDR1 is SEHNR and CDR2 is FQNEAQ in the germline V gene (reference sequence). This CDR3 has 15 residues. V lost 1 base to trimming and J lost 4 bases, with 11 bases between them.

This clone showed up just once. This chain connects TRBV5-1 to TRBJ1-4, with 8 bases matching TRBD1. This CDR3 has 17 residues. Germline CDR1 SGHRS, CDR2 YFSETQ. Trimming at V came to 4 bases and at J to 0 bases, leaving 8 bases not matched to a gene. In nucleotides, the CDR3 is TGCGCCAGCAGCCATCCGGGACAGGAACCAACTAATGAAAAACTGTTTTTT. As protein: CASSHPGQEPTNEKLFF. Based on the CDR3 plus reference TRBV5-1 and TRBJ1-4, the full variable domain is KAGVTQTPRYLIKTRGQQVTLSCSPISGHRSVSWYQQTPGQGLQFLFEYFSETQRNKGNFPGRFSGRQFSNSRSEMNVSTLELGDSALYLCASSHPGQEPTNEKLFFGSGTQLSVL.

In regard to this clone: A much larger clone differs by one base, so this may be a read error. This same CDR3 is encoded by further DNA sequences in the sample. This chain uses TRBV7-2 with TRBJ1-1; a weak D match, TRBD1 (5 bases). CDR3 length equals 13 residues. V was pared by 5 bases and J by 1 base, with 8 bases between. The germline CDR1 and CDR2 sequences are SGHTA and FQGNSA. The CDR3 DNA is TGTGCCAGCAGCCGCGGACAGAACACTGAAGCTTTCTTT. The encoded protein is CASSRGQNTEAFF.

The chain combines TRBV11-2 with TRBJ1-3; no clear D. Germline V gives CDR1 SGHAT, CDR2 FQNNGV. CDR3 length equals 16 residues. The V gene lost 1 base and the J gene lost 2 bases, with 12 bases spanning the gap. The chain's CDR3 is CASSLGTGVAGNTIYF. DNA of the CDR3: TGTGCCAGCAGCTTAGGCACGGGAGTGGCTGGAAACACCATATATTTT.

The count of this clone is one. The chain is built from TRBV7-9 and TRBJ2-5, with D possibly TRBD1 on 5 matching bases. The CDR3 runs 14 residues. Looked up from germline, CDR1 is SEHNR and CDR2 is FQNEAQ (reference sequence). Trimming pared 4 bases from V and 1 base from J, leaving 10 bases between. CDR3 sequence: CASSSVGVQETQYF. The CDR3 DNA reads TGTGCCAGCAGCTCCGTAGGGGTCCAAGAGACCCAGTACTTC.

The chain couples TRBV25-1 to TRBJ2-1; D may be TRBD1 (5 bases). V was trimmed by 3 bases and J by 8 bases, leaving 11 bases between them. CDR3 size: 13 residues. Germline CDR1 MGHDK, CDR2 SYGVNS. The CDR3, as DNA: TGTGCCAGCAGTGACAGGGTTGTCCATGAGCAGTTCTTC. Translated: CASSDRVVHEQFF.

As regards this clone: This may come from a read error, since a much larger clone is one base off. The same CDR3 can be traced to other DNA sequences in this sample. This CDR3 reads CASSAGYEQYF. Here the CDR3 DNA reads TGTGCCAGCAGTGCGGGGTACGAGCAGTACTTC. The V and J genes are TRBV6-1 and TRBJ2-7; D may be TRBD2 (5 bases). The germline V gene has CDR1 MNHNS and CDR2 SASEGT. This CDR3 region has 11 residues. Trimming took off 4 bases at V and 4 bases at J, with 5 bases between the two ends.

The genes are TRBV6-4 and TRBJ2-3; D might be TRBD1 or TRBD2, each matching 5 bases. From germline, CDR1 is MRHNA and CDR2 SNTAGT. Trimming cost V 5 bases and J 6 bases, with 21 bases left between them. The CDR3 consists of 16 residues. In DNA, the CDR3 is TGTGCCAGCAGTATGCTTCCGGGACCGGCCTTTGATACGCAGTATTTT. It encodes CASSMLPGPAFDTQYF.